These 12 T cell receptor beta chains share one sample of origin, sequenced in a study of T cell responses to AZD1222 COVID-19 vaccine. Profiled with immunoSEQ multiplex PCR; TCRdb holds only in-frame clones, not every one. The sample holds around 140,000 clones, 93% seen once. The material was peripheral blood, obtained on day 0 of AZD1222 vaccination. All receptors derive from an adult in good health.

This clone was seen a single time. The gene calls are TRBV2 and TRBJ2-5, with D perhaps TRBD1 or TRBD2 (5 bases each). Germline V gives CDR1 SNHLY, CDR2 FYNNEI. V lost 1 base to trimming and J lost 7 bases, with 19 bases between them. This CDR3 contains 16 residues. The DNA for the CDR3 is TGTGCCAGCAGTGAAGGTCCGGGACCGATCCTTTCGACCCAGTACTTC. This gives the protein CASSEGPGPILSTQYF.

The rearrangement links TRBV2 to TRBJ2-5; 10 positions agree with TRBD2. With 8 bases clipped from V and 0 bases from J, the junction kept 3 bases outside the gene matches. This CDR3 has 14 residues. The germline V gene has CDR1 SNHLY and CDR2 FYNNEI. The CDR3 region is CASGLAANQETQYF. The CDR3 DNA reads TGTGCCAGCGGACTAGCGGCCAACCAAGAGACCCAGTACTTC.

The V call is TRBV6-2 or TRBV6-3, the J call TRBJ2-7; a weak D match, TRBD1 (6 bases). This CDR3 contains 13 residues. CDR1 is MNHEY and CDR2 is SVGEGT in the germline V gene. Trimming removed 6 bases from V and 2 bases from J, with 11 bases in between. The CDR3 spells CASSLTGAYEQYF. The CDR3 bases are TGTGCCAGCAGCCTGACAGGCGCCTACGAGCAGTACTTC.

A single count supports this clone. The chain employs TRBV5-4 and TRBJ1-3, with a possible D match to TRBD1 (6 bases). Germline V gives CDR1 SGHNT, CDR2 YYREEE (reference sequence). V shed 1 base and J shed 0 bases, with 8 bases lying between them. There are 15 residues in the CDR3. CDR3 coding DNA: TGTGCCAGCAGCTTGACAGGGTTCTCTGGAAACACCATATATTTT. Protein sequence: CASSLTGFSGNTIYF.

The sample holds one count of this clone. V gene TRBV5-5 combines with J gene TRBJ2-3; possible D gene TRBD2, 6 bases. This CDR3 spans 19 amino acids. From germline, CDR1 is SGHKS and CDR2 YYEKEE (reference sequence). V lost 2 bases to trimming and J lost 0 bases, with 22 bases between them. The CDR3 protein is CASSFGIFRLDPSTDTQYF. In DNA, the CDR3 is TGTGCCAGCAGCTTTGGCATTTTCCGACTAGACCCTAGCACAGATACGCAGTATTTT.

The gene calls are TRBV3-1 (or the pseudogene TRBV3-2) and TRBJ1-1; maybe TRBD1 (6 bases). V was trimmed by 2 bases and J by 4 bases, leaving 35 bases between them. Germline V gene data show CDR1 as LGHDT and CDR2 as YNNKEL (reference sequence). This CDR3 comprises 22 residues. The CDR3: CASSQSGKFQQGGRPGGTEAFF. CDR3 sequence (DNA): TGTGCCAGCAGCCAATCTGGGAAATTCCAACAGGGAGGTCGACCCGGGGGCACTGAAGCTTTCTTT.

The genes are TRBV12-3 or TRBV12-4 and TRBJ1-2; no definite D call. This CDR3 has 12 amino acids. Trimming stripped 8 bases from V and 4 bases from J, with 11 bases between. CDR3 loop: CASHIAAYGYTF. The DNA for the CDR3 is TGTGCCAGCCATATCGCGGCCTATGGCTACACCTTC.

The chain has TRBV15 and TRBJ2-7; D gene uncertain. Trimming took off 0 bases at V and 3 bases at J, with 12 bases between the two ends. The CDR3 spans 15 residues. In germline, CDR1 is LNHNV, CDR2 YYDKDF (reference sequence). The CDR3 spells CATSRDFGLFYEQYF. For the CDR3, the DNA is TGTGCCACCAGCAGAGATTTCGGGCTCTTCTACGAGCAGTACTTC.

This clone was seen a single time. The genes are TRBV6-2 or TRBV6-3 and TRBJ1-3, with unresolved D. CDR1 is MNHEY, CDR2 SVGEGT, per germline. Trimming took 4 bases from V and 4 from J, leaving 17 bases between them. The CDR3 has 16 residues. CDR3 sequence: CASSSAYSRRGNTIYF. The DNA for the CDR3 is TGTGCCAGCAGTTCTGCTTACTCGCGCCGGGGAAACACCATATATTTT.

As DNA, the CDR3 is TGCGCCAGCAGTATGGGCGGCGGTCAGCCCCAGCATTTT. This sequence encodes CASSMGGGQPQHF. V gene TRBV5-1 combines with J gene TRBJ1-5, with no clear D. The CDR3 sequence is 13 residues long. Germline V lookup: CDR1 SGHRS, CDR2 YFSETQ. V gave up 5 bases and J gave up 6 bases, with 12 bases separating them. Full variable domain (remainder filled in from reference TRBV5-1 and TRBJ1-5): KAGVTQTPRYLIKTRGQQVTLSCSPISGHRSVSWYQQTPGQGLQFLFEYFSETQRNKGNFPGRFSGRQFSNSRSEMNVSTLELGDSALYLCASSMGGGQPQHFGDGTRLSIL.

This rearrangement joins TRBV6-5 to TRBJ2-7, with 7 bases matching TRBD1. This CDR3 has 15 amino acids. Trimming at V came to 4 bases and at J to 2 bases, leaving 8 bases not matched to a gene. The V gene's germline CDR1 is MNHEY and CDR2 SVGAGI. CDR3 residues: CASSWGTAPTYEQYF. CDR3 DNA: TGTGCCAGCAGTTGGGGGACAGCCCCAACCTACGAGCAGTACTTC.

The rearrangement joins TRBV13 to TRBJ2-1; D is perhaps TRBD1 or TRBD2 (7 bases each). The CDR3 is made up of 15 amino acids. Germline V gene sequence: CDR1 PRHDT, CDR2 FYEKMQ (reference sequence). The V end was cut by 3 bases, the J end by 10 bases, with 19 bases between. The CDR3 loop reads CASSLAGGALEEQFF. As DNA, the CDR3 is TGTGCCAGCAGCTTGGCAGGGGGGGCGCTTGAAGAGCAGTTCTTC. The full variable domain, with the rest looked up from reference TRBV13 and TRBJ2-1, is AAGVIQSPRHLIKEKRETATLKCYPIPRHDTVYWYQQGPGQDPQFLISFYEKMQSDKGSIPDRFSAQQFSDYHSELNMSSLELGDSALYFCASSLAGGALEEQFFGPGTRLTVL.